This entry features one TCR beta chain sequence. The antigen is undetermined. CDR3 length: 13 residues. Per germline, CDR1 SGHRS and CDR2 YFSETQ. V lost 0 bases to trimming and J lost 4 bases, with 6 bases between them. The data were taken from a study of cytomegalovirus exposure and HLA in healthy donors. The wider study: Out of approximately 170 million T cells, an earlier analysis found some 110 million unique TCR beta sequences in total.

Regarding the study as a whole: The classifier reportedly diagnosed cytomegalovirus status with high specificity and sensitivity. Within an earlier analysis, most TCR beta V segments proved productive either about 87% or about 30% of the time.

The PCR contained 60 Vbeta and 13 Jbeta primers. Sequencing used immunoSEQ multiplex PCR; TCRdb keeps in-frame clones, though not all of them. The repertoire includes 170,000 or so clones, 83% of them detected once, and around 1.7% sits in the top ten. The receptor was isolated from a man aged 50 to 59 in good health and CMV-seronegative. V usage is TRBV5-1 and J usage is TRBJ2-3; D gene ambiguous. Sequences were obtained from PBMCs. The CDR3, as DNA: TGCGCCAGCAGCTTGGAATTAGCAGATACGCAGTATTTT. This translates into CASSLELADTQYF.